This note documents a single TCR beta chain sequence. These data are taken from a study of blood T cell repertoires in COVID-19. Individuals drawn from 24 US areas were roughly 18 to 100 years old. Participants reported their clinical history, and cohort assignment relied on those reports. V lost 1 base and J lost 4, with 16 bases in between. Germline V lookup: CDR1 LGHDT, CDR2 YNNKEL (reference sequence). The CDR3 is 17 residues long. The protocol was immunoSEQ multiplex PCR, while the TCRdb copy is restricted to in-frame clones and leaves out a portion. The repertoire holds roughly 140,000 clones, with roughly 90% as singletons.

Sequenced: PBMCs or T cells enriched from blood (not recorded which). The chain is built from TRBV3-1 (or the pseudogene TRBV3-2) and TRBJ2-2; D is unclear. The clonotype originates from a woman aged 25 to 39 with acute COVID-19. CDR3 bases: TGTGCCAGCAGCCAAGCCTACTTAGCCCCTTTCACCGGGGAGCTGTTTTTT. Translation gives CASSQAYLAPFTGELFF.